The entry below gives a single T cell receptor (beta chain) sequence along with its context. No antigen is known for it. V was clipped by 0 bases and J by 7 bases, with 16 bases between them. Germline assignment: CDR1 SGHDT and CDR2 YYEEEE. The CDR3 sequence is 16 residues long. Autoimmune disease history or systemic immunosuppression disqualified patients. This entry comes from a study of OX40 agonist ivuxolimab in advanced cancers. Whole-study context: Patients were dosed with the agonistic anti-OX40 (CD134) antibody ivuxolimab. Findings of the study overall: More expanded clones were seen, on average, in CD8+ T cells than in CD4+.

Clones were sequenced by immunoSEQ multiplex PCR, and TCRdb holds only the in-frame ones, with some missing. The repertoire consists of about 28,000 clones, with about 82% occurring once and the leading ten covering 20% to 30%. This TCR came from an adult with an advanced solid tumor such as melanoma, head and neck, liver or kidney cancer. The sequenced sample was CD4+ or CD8+ T cells sorted from blood, obtained in a trial of the OX40 agonist ivuxolimab. The rearrangement joins TRBV5-6 to TRBJ2-2; D possibly corresponds to TRBD2 (6 bases). The CDR3 DNA sequence: TGTGCCAGCAGCTTGGGGGGACTCGATTACCTCGGGGAGCTGTTTTTT. Its translation: CASSLGGLDYLGELFF.